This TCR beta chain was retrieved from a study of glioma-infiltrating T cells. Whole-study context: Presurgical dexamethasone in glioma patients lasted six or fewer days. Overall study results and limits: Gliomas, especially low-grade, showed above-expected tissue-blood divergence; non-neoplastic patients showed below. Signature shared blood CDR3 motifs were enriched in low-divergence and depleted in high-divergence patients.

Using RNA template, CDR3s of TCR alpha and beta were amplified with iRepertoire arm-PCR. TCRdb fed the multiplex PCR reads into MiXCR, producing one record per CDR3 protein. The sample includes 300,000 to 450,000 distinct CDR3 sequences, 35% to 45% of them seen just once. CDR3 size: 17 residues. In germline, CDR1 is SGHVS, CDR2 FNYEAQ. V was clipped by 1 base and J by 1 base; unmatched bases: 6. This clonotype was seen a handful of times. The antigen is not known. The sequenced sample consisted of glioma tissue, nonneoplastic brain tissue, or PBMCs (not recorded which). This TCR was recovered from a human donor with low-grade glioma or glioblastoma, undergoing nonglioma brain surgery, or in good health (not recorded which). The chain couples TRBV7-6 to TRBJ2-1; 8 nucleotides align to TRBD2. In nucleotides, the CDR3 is TGTGCCAGCAGCTTAGGCCTAGCGGGCCATTCCTACAATGAGCAGTTCTTC. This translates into CASSLGLAGHSYNEQFF.